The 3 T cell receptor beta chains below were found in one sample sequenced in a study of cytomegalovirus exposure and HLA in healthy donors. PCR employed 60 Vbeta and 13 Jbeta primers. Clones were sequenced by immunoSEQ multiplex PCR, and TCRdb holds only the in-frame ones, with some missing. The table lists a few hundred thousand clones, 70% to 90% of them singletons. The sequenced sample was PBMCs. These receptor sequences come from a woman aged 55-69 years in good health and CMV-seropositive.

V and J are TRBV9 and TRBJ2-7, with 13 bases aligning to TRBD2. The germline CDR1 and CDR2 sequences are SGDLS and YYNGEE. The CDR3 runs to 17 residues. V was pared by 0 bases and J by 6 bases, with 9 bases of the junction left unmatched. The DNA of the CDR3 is TGTGCCAGCAGCGTAGGGGAACGGGGACTAGCGGGAAGCGAGCAGTACTTC. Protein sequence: CASSVGERGLAGSEQYF. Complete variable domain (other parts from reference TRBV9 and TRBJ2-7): DSGVTQTPKHLITATGQRVTLRCSPRSGDLSVYWYQQSLDQGLQFLIQYYNGEERAKGNILERFSAQQFPDLHSELNLSSLELGDSALYFCASSVGERGLAGSEQYFGPGTRLTVT.

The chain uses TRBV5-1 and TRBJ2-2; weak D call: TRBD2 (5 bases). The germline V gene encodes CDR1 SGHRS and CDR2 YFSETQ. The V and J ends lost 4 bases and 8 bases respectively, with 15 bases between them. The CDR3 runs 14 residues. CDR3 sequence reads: CASSRGSPAGELFF. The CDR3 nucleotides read TGCGCCAGCAGCCGGGGATCCCCCGCGGGGGAGCTGTTTTTT.

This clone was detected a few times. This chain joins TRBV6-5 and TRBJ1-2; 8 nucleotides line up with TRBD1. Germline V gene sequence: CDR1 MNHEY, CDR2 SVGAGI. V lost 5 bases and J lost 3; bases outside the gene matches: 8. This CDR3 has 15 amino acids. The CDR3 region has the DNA TGTGCCAGCAGTCCTGGGCCAGGGGGCGACTATGGCTACACCTTC. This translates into CASSPGPGGDYGYTF.